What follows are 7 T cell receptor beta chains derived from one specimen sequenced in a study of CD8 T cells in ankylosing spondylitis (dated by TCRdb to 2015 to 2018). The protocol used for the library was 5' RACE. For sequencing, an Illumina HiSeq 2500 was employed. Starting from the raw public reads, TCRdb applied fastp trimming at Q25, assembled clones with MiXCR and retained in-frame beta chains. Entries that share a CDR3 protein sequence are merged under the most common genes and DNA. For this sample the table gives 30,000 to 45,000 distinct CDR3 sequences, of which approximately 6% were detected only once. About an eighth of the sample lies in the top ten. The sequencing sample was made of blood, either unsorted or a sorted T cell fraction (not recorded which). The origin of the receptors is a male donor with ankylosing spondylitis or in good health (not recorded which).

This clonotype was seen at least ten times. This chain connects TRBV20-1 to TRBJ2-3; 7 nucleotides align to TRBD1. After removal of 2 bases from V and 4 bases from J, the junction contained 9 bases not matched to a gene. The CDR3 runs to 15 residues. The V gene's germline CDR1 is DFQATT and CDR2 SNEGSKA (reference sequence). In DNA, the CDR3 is TGCAGTGCTAGATTTTTCAGGGGGAATGCAGATACGCAGTATTTT. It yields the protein CSARFFRGNADTQYF.

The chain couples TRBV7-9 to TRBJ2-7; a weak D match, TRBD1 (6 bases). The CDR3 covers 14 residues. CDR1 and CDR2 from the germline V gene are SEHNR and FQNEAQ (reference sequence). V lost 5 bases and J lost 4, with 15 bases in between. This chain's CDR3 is CASSARDNQYEQYF. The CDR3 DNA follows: TGTGCCAGCAGCGCCCGGGACAATCAATACGAGCAGTACTTC. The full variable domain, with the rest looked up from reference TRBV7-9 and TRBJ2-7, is DTGVSQNPRHKITKRGQNVTFRCDPISEHNRLYWYRQTLGQGPEFLTYFQNEAQLEKSRLLSDRFSAERPKGSFSTLEIQRTEQGDSAMYLCASSARDNQYEQYFGPGTRLTVT.

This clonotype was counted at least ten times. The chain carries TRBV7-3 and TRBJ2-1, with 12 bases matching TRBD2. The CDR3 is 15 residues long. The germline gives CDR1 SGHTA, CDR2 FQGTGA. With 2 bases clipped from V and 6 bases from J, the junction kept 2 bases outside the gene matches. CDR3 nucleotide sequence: TGTGCCAGCAGCTTACTAGCGGGGGGGTTCAATGAGCAGTTCTTC. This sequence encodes CASSLLAGGFNEQFF.

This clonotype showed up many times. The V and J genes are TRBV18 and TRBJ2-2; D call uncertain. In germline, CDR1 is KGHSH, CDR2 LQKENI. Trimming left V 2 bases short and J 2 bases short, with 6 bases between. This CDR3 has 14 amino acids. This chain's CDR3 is CASSPALNTGELFF. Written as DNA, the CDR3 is TGTGCCAGCTCACCAGCCCTTAACACCGGGGAGCTGTTTTTT.

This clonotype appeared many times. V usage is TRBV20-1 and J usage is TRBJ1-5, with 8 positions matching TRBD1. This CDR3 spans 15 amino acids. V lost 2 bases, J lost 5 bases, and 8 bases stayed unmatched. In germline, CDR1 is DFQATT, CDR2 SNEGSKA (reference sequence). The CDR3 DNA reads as TGCAGTGCTAGACCCCCGGGACAGGAGGATCAGCCCCAGCATTTT. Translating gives CSARPPGQEDQPQHF.

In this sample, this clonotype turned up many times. CDR3 protein: CASSGYGYTF. CDR3 sequence (DNA): TGTGCCAGTAGTGGCTATGGCTACACCTTC. V gene TRBV19 combines with J gene TRBJ1-2; D call uncertain. The CDR3 length is 10 residues. Trimming took 5 bases from V and 4 from J, leaving 2 bases between them. In germline, CDR1 is LNHDA, CDR2 SQIVND (reference sequence).

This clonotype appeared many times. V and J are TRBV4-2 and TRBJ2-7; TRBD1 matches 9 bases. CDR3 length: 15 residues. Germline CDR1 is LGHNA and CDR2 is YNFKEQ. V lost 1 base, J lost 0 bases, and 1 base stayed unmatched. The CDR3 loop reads CASSQGTGDSYEQYF. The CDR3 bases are TGTGCCAGCAGCCAAGGGACAGGGGACTCCTACGAGCAGTACTTC.